A single sample is the source of the 25 T cell receptor beta chains below, sequenced in a study of T-cell reconstitution after alpha-beta-depleted transplantation in children. Unique molecular identifiers were incorporated when the TCRbeta library was constructed. Each CDR3 protein gets one entry after TCRdb re-called the PCR reads with MiXCR. Among hundreds of thousands of distinct CDR3 sequences listed, 10% to 15% were seen once. Sequencing used PBMCs, mostly from graft donor cells, obtained 360 days after TCRalphabeta/CD19-depleted stem cell transplant. The receptor set was obtained from a male patient aged 10 to 17 who had a stem cell transplant for acute myeloid leukemia, so the T cells may come from the graft donor.

The chain carries TRBV29-1 and TRBJ2-6; D uncertain. The germline V and J ends were trimmed by 6 bases and 1 base, with 7 bases remaining between them. This CDR3 is built from 13 residues. CDR1 and CDR2 from the germline V gene are SQVTM and ANQGSEA. CDR3 DNA sequence: TGCAGCGTACGAAGATCTGGGGCCAACGTCCTGACTTTC. As protein: CSVRRSGANVLTF. The full variable domain, its missing parts supplied by reference TRBV29-1 and TRBJ2-6, is SAVISQKPSRDICQRGTSLTIQCQVDSQVTMMFWYRQQPGQSLTLIATANQGSEATYESGFVIDKFPISRPNLTFSTLTVSNMSPEDSSIYLCSVRRSGANVLTFGAGSRLTVL.

In its sample, this clonotype was seen a few times. The J gene is TRBJ1-2, the V gene TRBV6-2 or TRBV6-3; TRBD1 agrees at 10 bases. The CDR3 sequence is 12 residues long. J lost 6 bases, V lost 7 bases, and 2 bases had no gene match. Germline V gene lookup returns CDR1 MNHEY and CDR2 SVGEGT. This CDR3 is CASIGQGDGYTF. CDR3 DNA: TGTGCCAGCATCGGACAGGGGGATGGCTACACCTTC.

This sequence joins TRBV11-2 and TRBJ2-1; no reliable D call. Trimming took 3 bases from V and 9 from J, leaving 15 bases between them. Germline V gives CDR1 SGHAT, CDR2 FQNNGV. The CDR3 contains 14 residues. CDR3 in amino acids: CASSFTRVGSEQFF. CDR3 sequence (DNA): TGTGCCAGCAGCTTCACAAGGGTGGGTAGTGAGCAGTTCTTC.

In its sample, this clonotype was seen a few times. The chain uses TRBV12-3 or TRBV12-4 and TRBJ2-7, with D perhaps TRBD1 or TRBD2 (5 bases each). This CDR3 region has 18 residues. Trimming removed 4 bases from V and 1 base from J, with 23 bases in between. The CDR3 DNA is TGTGCCAGCAGTTCCTTCGGCCCCGGGGCCAGAGGATCCTACGAGCAGTACTTC. Its protein is CASSSFGPGARGSYEQYF.

J is TRBJ2-1 and V is TRBV15; D perhaps matches TRBD2 (5 bases). V lost 4 bases, J lost 0 bases, and 10 bases lay in between. The CDR3 sequence is 15 residues long. The germline V gene encodes CDR1 LNHNV and CDR2 YYDKDF (reference sequence). CDR3 region: CATSTLGSSYNEQFF. In DNA, the CDR3 is TGTGCCACCAGCACCCTGGGGAGCTCCTACAATGAGCAGTTCTTC.

V usage is TRBV20-1 and J usage is TRBJ2-1; 10 bases fit TRBD1. This CDR3 comprises 15 residues. V was clipped by 5 bases and J by 0 bases; unmatched bases: 4. Per germline, CDR1 DFQATT and CDR2 SNEGSKA (reference sequence). The CDR3 DNA reads TGCAGTGCTGCCAGGACAGGGGGCTCCTACAATGAGCAGTTCTTC. Its translation is CSAARTGGSYNEQFF.

With regard to this clonotype: This may be a read error, as it is one base from a much larger clone. This rearrangement joins TRBV29-1 to TRBJ2-7, with 10 bases identical to TRBD2. Germline CDR1 is SQVTM and CDR2 is ANQGSEA. With 4 bases clipped from V and 3 bases from J, the junction kept 3 bases outside the gene matches. The CDR3 totals 13 residues. CDR3 in DNA: TGCAGCGTTGGGACTAGCGGACACTACGAGCAGTACTTC. As protein: CSVGTSGHYEQYF.

This clonotype has a count of ten or more. This chain connects TRBV20-1 to TRBJ1-1; 7 bases map to TRBD1. J lost 1 base, V lost 0 bases, and 8 bases had no gene match. This CDR3 comprises 16 residues. Germline V gene lookup returns CDR1 DFQATT and CDR2 SNEGSKA (reference sequence). CDR3 nucleotides: TGCAGTGCTAGAGATGGACGAGGGACAGAGAACACTGAAGCTTTCTTT. It yields the protein CSARDGRGTENTEAFF.

There are many counts of this clonotype. V is TRBV5-1 and J is TRBJ2-1; TRBD2 aligns across 8 bases. Per the germline V gene, CDR1 is SGHRS and CDR2 is YFSETQ. CDR3 length: 17 residues. With 1 base clipped from V and 3 bases from J, the junction kept 9 bases outside the gene matches. The CDR3 is CASSLYEVGRVYNEQFF. In nucleotides, the CDR3 is TGCGCCAGCAGCTTGTATGAGGTCGGGAGGGTCTACAATGAGCAGTTCTTC.

This clonotype was observed many times. The rearrangement links TRBV29-1 to TRBJ2-7; 7 nucleotides match TRBD1. The CDR3 consists of 11 residues. The junction had 4 bases not matched to a gene; V was cut back by 7 bases and J by 4 bases. Germline V CDR1 and CDR2: SQVTM, ANQGSEA. The CDR3 region is CSANRGYEQYF. The CDR3 DNA is TGCAGCGCGAACAGGGGTTACGAGCAGTACTTC.

This clonotype occurred a few times. The rearrangement links TRBV6-5 to TRBJ2-5; weak D call: TRBD2 (5 bases). Germline CDR1 is MNHEY and CDR2 is SVGAGI. CDR3 length: 15 amino acids. V was cut by 2 bases and J by 2 bases, with 12 bases left in between. The CDR3 DNA sequence: TGTGCCAGCAGTTACACGGAAGCGGTTCAAGAGACCCAGTACTTC. Its translation is CASSYTEAVQETQYF.

The chain is built from TRBV20-1 and TRBJ1-6; 7 bases agree with TRBD1. CDR3 length equals 16 residues. V was clipped by 0 bases and J by 7 bases; unmatched bases: 9. Germline V gives CDR1 DFQATT, CDR2 SNEGSKA (reference sequence). The CDR3 sequence: CSARDLQGVFNSPLHF. In DNA form, the CDR3 reads TGCAGTGCTAGAGATCTCCAGGGGGTATTCAATTCACCCCTCCACTTT.

This clonotype was counted between two and nine times. The CDR3 DNA is TGTGCCATCAGTGGTCCTAGCGGGAGCTACGAGCAGTACTTC. This encodes CAISGPSGSYEQYF. This chain joins TRBV10-3 and TRBJ2-7; the match to TRBD2 covers 10 bases. Per germline, CDR1 ENHRY and CDR2 SYGVKD. The trim removed 4 bases at V and 3 bases at J, leaving 3 bases unmatched. This CDR3 has 14 residues.

This chain links TRBV7-9 with TRBJ2-7; TRBD2 matches 11 bases. The CDR3 consists of 17 residues. CDR1 and CDR2 from the germline V gene are SEHNR and FQNEAQ (reference sequence). V gave up 0 bases and J gave up 2 bases; unmatched junction bases: 6. The DNA for the CDR3 is TGTGCCAGCAGCTTAGCTAGCGGGAGGGCCAGAGCCTACGAGCAGTACTTC. This gives the protein CASSLASGRARAYEQYF.

This chain uses TRBV20-1 with TRBJ2-2; no clear D gene. Between the trimmed V and J ends, which lost 6 bases and 1 base, there was a span of 12 bases. CDR1 is DFQATT and CDR2 is SNEGSKA in the germline V gene (reference sequence). The length of the CDR3 is 14 residues. This chain's CDR3 is CSAPRALNTGELFF. As DNA, the CDR3 is TGCAGTGCGCCCAGAGCTCTGAACACCGGGGAGCTGTTTTTT.

A few counts support this clonotype. V usage is TRBV5-1 and J usage is TRBJ2-1; the D is unclear. V gave up 0 bases and J gave up 10 bases, with 11 bases separating them. The CDR3 sequence is 13 residues long. Germline V CDR1 and CDR2: SGHRS, YFSETQ. DNA of the CDR3: TGCGCCAGCAGCTTGGGGTGGTACCGGGAGCAGTTCTTC. Protein product: CASSLGWYREQFF.

This clonotype was detected many times. For the CDR3, the DNA is TGCAGTGCACCCCTAGGGAAGCAGTTCTTC. Protein: CSAPLGKQFF. The chain joins TRBV20-1 to TRBJ2-1, with D hard to call. This CDR3 is built from 10 residues. V lost 6 bases and J 11 bases, leaving 11 bases between the germline ends. The germline V gene encodes CDR1 DFQATT and CDR2 SNEGSKA (reference sequence).

This clonotype was counted many times. V is TRBV5-1 and J is TRBJ2-3; the match to TRBD2 covers 7 bases. Germline V lookup: CDR1 SGHRS, CDR2 YFSETQ. After removal of 0 bases from V and 0 bases from J, the junction contained 7 bases not matched to a gene. The CDR3 consists of 17 residues. CDR3 DNA sequence: TGCGCCAGCAGCTTGGACGTACTAGCGTGGAGCACAGATACGCAGTATTTT. The encoded protein is CASSLDVLAWSTDTQYF.

The chain is built from TRBV20-1 and TRBJ2-7; 9 bases agree with TRBD1. Germline V gene data show CDR1 as DFQATT and CDR2 as SNEGSKA (reference sequence). This CDR3 spans 14 amino acids. The J segment lost 2 bases and the V segment lost 6 bases, leaving 8 bases of the junction unmatched. The CDR3 DNA is TGCAGTGCGCCGATGCGACAGGGGGCCTACGAGCAGTACTTC. This sequence encodes CSAPMRQGAYEQYF.

Remarks on this clonotype: A clone one base away is much larger, so this may be a read error. The CDR3 does not end in the conserved phenylalanine or tryptophan, so this is likely a read error. The V gene is TRBV12-3 or TRBV12-4, the J gene TRBJ1-1; D is unclear. V was trimmed by 3 bases and J by 5 bases, leaving 7 bases between them. The CDR3 runs 12 residues. The CDR3 DNA is TGTGCCAGCAGTTTCGGTATGACTGAAGCTTTCTGT. As protein: CASSFGMTEAFC.

This clonotype was seen a handful of times. This chain joins TRBV2 and TRBJ2-1; 11 bases are shared with TRBD2. The CDR3 spans 20 residues. CDR1 is SNHLY, CDR2 FYNNEI, per germline. Trimming took 0 bases from V and 6 from J; bases not matched to a gene: 16. The CDR3 is CASSEAPGLAVLRAGNEQFF. CDR3 coding DNA: TGTGCCAGCAGTGAAGCGCCGGGACTAGCGGTCCTTCGTGCCGGCAATGAGCAGTTCTTC. The entire variable domain, with the rest obtained from reference TRBV2 and TRBJ2-1, is as follows: EPEVTQTPSHQVTQMGQEVILRCVPISNHLYFYWYRQILGQKVEFLVSFYNNEISEKSEIFDDQFSVERPDGSNFTLKIRSTKLEDSAMYFCASSEAPGLAVLRAGNEQFFGPGTRLTVL.

V is TRBV28 and J is TRBJ2-2; no clear D gene. Germline V CDR1 and CDR2: MDHEN, SYDVKM. Trimming cost V 5 bases and J 4 bases, with 8 bases left between them. The CDR3 runs to 13 residues. Written as DNA, the CDR3 is TGTGCCAGCAGTCGATACAGCACCGGGGAGCTGTTTTTT. Translating it yields CASSRYSTGELFF.

Concerning this clonotype itself: Possible read error: a much larger clone is one base away. The chain uses TRBV4-2 and TRBJ2-1; 11 bases are shared with TRBD2. The V and J ends lost 7 bases and 3 bases, in that order; junction bases with no gene match: 5. The CDR3 spans 15 residues. Germline loops: CDR1 LGHNA, CDR2 YNFKEQ. The CDR3 nucleotides read TGTGCCAGCATCGCCGGGACTAGCGGCTACAATGAGCAGTTCTTC. Protein sequence: CASIAGTSGYNEQFF.

This clonotype was seen many times. The chain carries TRBV30 and TRBJ2-3, with 15 bases identical to TRBD2. Losses at the gene ends were 5 bases for V and 3 bases for J; bases not matched to a gene: 0. The CDR3 has 14 amino acids. Germline V gene data show CDR1 as GTSNPN and CDR2 as SVGIG (reference sequence). CDR3 sequence reads: CAWGTSGRTDTQYF. In DNA form, the CDR3 reads TGTGCCTGGGGGACTAGCGGGAGGACAGATACGCAGTATTTT.

The rearrangement joins TRBV24-1 to TRBJ2-2; 12 positions match TRBD1. This CDR3 spans 18 amino acids. CDR1 KGHDR and CDR2 SFDVKD come from the germline V gene. V gave up 4 bases and J gave up 4 bases; unmatched junction bases: 9. The chain's CDR3 is CATSEPMGQGAPTGELFF. CDR3 DNA: TGTGCCACCAGTGAACCGATGGGACAGGGGGCGCCCACCGGGGAGCTGTTTTTT.